The T cell receptor (beta chain) described here comes from a study of cytomegalovirus exposure and HLA in healthy donors. Study results and limitations: Later on, an analysis tied 15,000 to 20,000 TCR beta sequences to HLA alleles at 0.05 false discovery rate. Cytomegalovirus status was reportedly diagnosed by the classifier with high specificity and sensitivity.

As for this clone: Its cognate antigen is unknown.

Amplification used 60 Vbeta primers and 13 Jbeta primers. Measured with immunoSEQ multiplex PCR; TCRdb has only the in-frame clones, and not every one. The sample contains 85,000 to 100,000 clones, around 64% of which appear only once. The CDR3 consists of 15 residues. Germline V lookup: CDR1 SGHNT, CDR2 YYREEE (reference sequence). V trimming: 4 bases; J trimming: 9 bases; junction bases outside the gene matches: 11. Sequencing input: PBMCs. The origin of this receptor is a human donor in good health. The chain employs TRBV5-4 and TRBJ2-1; 9 bases fit TRBD2. CDR3 protein: CASSGGGSGGTEQFF. DNA for the CDR3: TGTGCCAGCAGCGGGGGAGGGAGCGGGGGGACTGAGCAGTTCTTC.